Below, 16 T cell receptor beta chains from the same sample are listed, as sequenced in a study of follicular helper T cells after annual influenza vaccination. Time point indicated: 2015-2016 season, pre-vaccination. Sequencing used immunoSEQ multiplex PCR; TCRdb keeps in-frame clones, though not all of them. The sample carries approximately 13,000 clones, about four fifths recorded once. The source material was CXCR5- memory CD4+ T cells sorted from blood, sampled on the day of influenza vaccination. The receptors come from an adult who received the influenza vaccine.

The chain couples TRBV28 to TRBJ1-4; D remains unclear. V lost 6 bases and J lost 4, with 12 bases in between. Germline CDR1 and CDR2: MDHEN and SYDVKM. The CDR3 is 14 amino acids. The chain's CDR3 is CASRIIGVNEKLFF. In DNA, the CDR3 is TGTGCCAGCAGGATTATTGGGGTTAATGAAAAACTGTTTTTT.

The CDR3 spells CASSEEDRPNYGYTF. CDR3 DNA: TGTGCCAGCAGTGAAGAAGACAGGCCCAACTATGGCTACACCTTC. The rearrangement links TRBV6-1 to TRBJ1-2, with D tentatively TRBD1 (6 bases). The CDR3 totals 15 residues. The V gene lost 1 base and the J gene lost 2 bases, with 11 bases spanning the gap. The germline CDR1 and CDR2 sequences are MNHNS and SASEGT.

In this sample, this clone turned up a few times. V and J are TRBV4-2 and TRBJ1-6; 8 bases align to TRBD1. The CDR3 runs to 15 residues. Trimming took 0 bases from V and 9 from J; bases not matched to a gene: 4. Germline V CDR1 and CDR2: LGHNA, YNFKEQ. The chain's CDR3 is CASSQDTGGVSPLHF. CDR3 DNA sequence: TGTGCCAGCAGCCAAGATACAGGGGGTGTTTCACCCCTCCACTTT.

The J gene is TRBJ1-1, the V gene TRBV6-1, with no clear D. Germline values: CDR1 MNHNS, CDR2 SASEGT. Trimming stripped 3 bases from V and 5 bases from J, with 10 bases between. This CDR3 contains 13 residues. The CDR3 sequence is CASSDPPLTEAFF. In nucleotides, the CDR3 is TGTGCCAGCAGTGATCCGCCGCTGACTGAAGCTTTCTTT.

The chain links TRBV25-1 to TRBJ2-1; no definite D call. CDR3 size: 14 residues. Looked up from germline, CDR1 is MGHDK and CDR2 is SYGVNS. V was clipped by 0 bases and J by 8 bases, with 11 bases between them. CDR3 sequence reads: CASSEYRTDDEQFF. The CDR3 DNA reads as TGTGCCAGCAGTGAATACCGGACGGACGATGAGCAGTTCTTC.

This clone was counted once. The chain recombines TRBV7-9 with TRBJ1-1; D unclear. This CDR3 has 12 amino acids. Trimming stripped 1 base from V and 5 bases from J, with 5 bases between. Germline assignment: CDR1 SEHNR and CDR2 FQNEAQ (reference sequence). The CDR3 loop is CASSLVSTEAFF. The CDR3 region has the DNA TGTGCCAGCAGCTTAGTATCTACTGAAGCTTTCTTT.

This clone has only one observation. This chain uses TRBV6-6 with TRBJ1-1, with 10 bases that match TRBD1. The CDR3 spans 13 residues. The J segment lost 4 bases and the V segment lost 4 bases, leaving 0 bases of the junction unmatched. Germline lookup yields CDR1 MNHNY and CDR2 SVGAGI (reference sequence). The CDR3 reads CASSWDRGTEAFF. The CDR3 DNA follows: TGTGCCAGCAGTTGGGACAGGGGCACTGAAGCTTTCTTT.

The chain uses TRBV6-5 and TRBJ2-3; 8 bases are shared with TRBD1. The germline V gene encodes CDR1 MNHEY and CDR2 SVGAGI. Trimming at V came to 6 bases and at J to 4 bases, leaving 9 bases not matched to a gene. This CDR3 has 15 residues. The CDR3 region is CASSPRGPLADTQYF. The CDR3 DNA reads TGTGCCAGCAGCCCCAGGGGGCCCCTAGCAGATACGCAGTATTTT.

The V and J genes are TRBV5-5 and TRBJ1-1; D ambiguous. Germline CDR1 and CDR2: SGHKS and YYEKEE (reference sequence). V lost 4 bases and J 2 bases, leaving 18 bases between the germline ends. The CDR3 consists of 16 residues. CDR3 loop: CASSPAGGLSNTEAFF. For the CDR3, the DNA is TGTGCCAGCAGCCCGGCCGGCGGGCTGTCAAACACTGAAGCTTTCTTT. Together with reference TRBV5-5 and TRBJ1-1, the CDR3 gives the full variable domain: DAGVTQSPTHLIKTRGQQVTLRCSPISGHKSVSWYQQVLGQGPQFIFQYYEKEERGRGNFPDRFSARQFPNYSSELNVNALLLGDSALYLCASSPAGGLSNTEAFFGQGTRLTVV.

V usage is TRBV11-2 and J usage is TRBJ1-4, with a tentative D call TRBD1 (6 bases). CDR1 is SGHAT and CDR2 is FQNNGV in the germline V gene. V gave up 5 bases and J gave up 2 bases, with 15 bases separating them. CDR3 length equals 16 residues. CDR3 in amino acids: CASSQQGLNTNEKLFF. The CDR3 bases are TGTGCCAGCAGCCAACAGGGACTGAATACTAATGAAAAACTGTTTTTT.

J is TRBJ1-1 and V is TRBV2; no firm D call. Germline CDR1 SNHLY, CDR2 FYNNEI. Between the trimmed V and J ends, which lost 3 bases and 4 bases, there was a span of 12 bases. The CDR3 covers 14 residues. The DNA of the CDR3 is TGTGCCAGCAGTGAGATGGGAGTTAGCACTGAAGCTTTCTTT. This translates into CASSEMGVSTEAFF.

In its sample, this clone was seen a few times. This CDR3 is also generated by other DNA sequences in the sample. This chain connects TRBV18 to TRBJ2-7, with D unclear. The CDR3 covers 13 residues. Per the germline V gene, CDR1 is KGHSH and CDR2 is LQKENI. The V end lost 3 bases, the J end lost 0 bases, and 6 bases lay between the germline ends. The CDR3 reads CASSPPSSYEQYF. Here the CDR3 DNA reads TGTGCCAGCTCACCTCCGAGCTCCTACGAGCAGTACTTC.

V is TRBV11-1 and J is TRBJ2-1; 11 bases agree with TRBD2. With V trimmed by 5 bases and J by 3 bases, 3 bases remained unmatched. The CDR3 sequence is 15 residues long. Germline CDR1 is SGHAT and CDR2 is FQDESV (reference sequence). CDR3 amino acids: CASSLGTSGYNEQFF. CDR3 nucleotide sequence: TGTGCCAGCAGCCTCGGGACTAGCGGCTACAATGAGCAGTTCTTC.

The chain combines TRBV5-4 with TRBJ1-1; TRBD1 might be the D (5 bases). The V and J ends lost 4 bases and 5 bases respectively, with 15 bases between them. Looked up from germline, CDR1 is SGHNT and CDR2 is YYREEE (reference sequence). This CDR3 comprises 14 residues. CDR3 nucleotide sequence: TGTGCCAGCAGCCTCGGGACCTCGGAGACTGAAGCTTTCTTT. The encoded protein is CASSLGTSETEAFF.

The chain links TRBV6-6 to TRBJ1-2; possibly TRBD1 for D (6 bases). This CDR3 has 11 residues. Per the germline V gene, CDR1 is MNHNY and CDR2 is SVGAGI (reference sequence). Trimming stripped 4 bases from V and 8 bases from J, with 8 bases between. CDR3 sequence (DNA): TGTGCCAGCAGTTTAGACAGGGGCTACACCTTC. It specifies CASSLDRGYTF.

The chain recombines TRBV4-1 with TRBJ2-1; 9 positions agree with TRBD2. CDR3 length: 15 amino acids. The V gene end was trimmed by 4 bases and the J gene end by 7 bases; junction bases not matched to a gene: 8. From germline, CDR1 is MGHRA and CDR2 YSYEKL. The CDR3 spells CASSLLGAGGNEQFF. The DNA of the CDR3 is TGCGCCAGCAGCCTACTGGGGGCGGGGGGGAATGAGCAGTTCTTC.